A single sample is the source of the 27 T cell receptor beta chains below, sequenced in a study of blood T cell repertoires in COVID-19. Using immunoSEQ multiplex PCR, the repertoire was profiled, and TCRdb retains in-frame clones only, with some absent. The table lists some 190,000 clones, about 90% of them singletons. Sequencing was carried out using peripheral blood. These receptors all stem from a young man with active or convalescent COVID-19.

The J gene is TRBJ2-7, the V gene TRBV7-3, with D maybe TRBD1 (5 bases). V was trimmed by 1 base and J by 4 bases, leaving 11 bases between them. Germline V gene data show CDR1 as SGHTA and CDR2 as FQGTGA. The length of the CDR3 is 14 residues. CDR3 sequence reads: CASSLNGPGYEQYF. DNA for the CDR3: TGTGCCAGCAGCTTAAATGGACCAGGGTACGAGCAGTACTTC.

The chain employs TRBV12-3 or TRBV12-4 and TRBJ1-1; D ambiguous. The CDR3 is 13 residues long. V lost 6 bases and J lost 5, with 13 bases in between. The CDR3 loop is CASSPIRGTEAFF. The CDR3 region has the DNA TGTGCCAGCAGCCCCATCCGGGGTACTGAAGCTTTCTTT.

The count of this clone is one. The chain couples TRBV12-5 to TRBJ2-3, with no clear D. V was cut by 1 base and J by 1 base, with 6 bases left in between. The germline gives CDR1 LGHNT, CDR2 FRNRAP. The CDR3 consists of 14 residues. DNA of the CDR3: TGTGCTAGTGGTTTGGCTAGTGGCACAGATACGCAGTATTTT. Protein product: CASGLASGTDTQYF. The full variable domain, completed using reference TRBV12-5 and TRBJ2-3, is DARVTQTPRHKVTEMGQEVTMRCQPILGHNTVFWYRQTMMQGLELLAYFRNRAPLDDSGMPKDRFSAEMPDATLATLKIQPSEPRDSAVYFCASGLASGTDTQYFGPGTRLTVL.

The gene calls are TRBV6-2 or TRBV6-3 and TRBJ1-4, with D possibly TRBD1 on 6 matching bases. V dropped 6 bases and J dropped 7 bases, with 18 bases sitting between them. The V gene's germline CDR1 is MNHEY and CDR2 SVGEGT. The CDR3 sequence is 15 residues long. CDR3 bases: TGTGCCAGCAGCCCATCAGGGGTGGGCGTTGAAAAACTGTTTTTT. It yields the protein CASSPSGVGVEKLFF.

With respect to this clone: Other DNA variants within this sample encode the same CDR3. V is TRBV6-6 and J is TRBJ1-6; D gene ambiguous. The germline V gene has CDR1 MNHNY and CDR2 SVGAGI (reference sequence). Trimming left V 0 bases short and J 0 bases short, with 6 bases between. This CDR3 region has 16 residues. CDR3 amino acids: CASSYSGSSYNSPLHF. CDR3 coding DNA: TGTGCCAGCAGTTACTCAGGGAGCTCCTATAATTCACCCCTCCACTTT.

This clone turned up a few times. CDR3 nucleotides: TGTGCCAGCAGCTTAGATCAGATAGCAAGTCAGCCCCAGCATTTT. Its protein product is CASSLDQIASQPQHF. The chain employs TRBV7-2 and TRBJ1-5; D gene uncertain. V lost 1 base and J 6 bases, leaving 13 bases between the germline ends. The CDR3 has 15 amino acids. CDR1 is SGHTA and CDR2 is FQGNSA in the germline V gene. Full variable domain (rest looked up from reference TRBV7-2 and TRBJ1-5): GAGVSQSPSNKVTEKGKDVELRCDPISGHTALYWYRQSLGQGLEFLIYFQGNSAPDKSGLPSDRFSAERTGGSVSTLTIQRTQQEDSAVYLCASSLDQIASQPQHFGDGTRLSIL.

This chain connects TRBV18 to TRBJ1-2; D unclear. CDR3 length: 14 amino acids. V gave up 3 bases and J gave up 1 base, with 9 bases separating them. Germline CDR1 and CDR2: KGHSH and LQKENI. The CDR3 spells CASSPSQRNYGYTF. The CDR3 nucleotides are TGTGCCAGCTCACCCTCCCAGCGTAACTATGGCTACACCTTC.

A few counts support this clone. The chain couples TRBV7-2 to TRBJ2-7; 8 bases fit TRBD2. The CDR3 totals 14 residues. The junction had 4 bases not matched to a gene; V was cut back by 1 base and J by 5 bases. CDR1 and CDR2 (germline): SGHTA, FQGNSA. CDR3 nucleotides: TGTGCCAGCAGCTTAGACGGGAGGGTTAACGAGCAGTACTTC. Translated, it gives CASSLDGRVNEQYF.

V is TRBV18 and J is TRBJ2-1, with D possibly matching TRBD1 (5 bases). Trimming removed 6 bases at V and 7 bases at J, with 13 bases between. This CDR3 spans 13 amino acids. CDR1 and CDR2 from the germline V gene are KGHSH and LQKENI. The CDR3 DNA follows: TGTGCCAGCTCTCGGCAGGGTAAGAATGAGCAGTTCTTC. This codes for CASSRQGKNEQFF.

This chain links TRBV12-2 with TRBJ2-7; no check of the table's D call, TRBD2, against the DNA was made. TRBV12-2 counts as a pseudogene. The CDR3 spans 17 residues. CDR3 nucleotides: TGTGCAAGTCGCACGGGACTAGCGGGCCCAGGCTCCTACGAGCAGTACTTC. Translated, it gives CASRTGLAGPGSYEQYF.

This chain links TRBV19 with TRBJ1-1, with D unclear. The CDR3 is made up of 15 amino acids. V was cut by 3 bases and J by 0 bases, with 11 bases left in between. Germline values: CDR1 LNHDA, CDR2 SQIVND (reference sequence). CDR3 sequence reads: CASSMARNLNTEAFF. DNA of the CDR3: TGTGCCAGTAGTATGGCTCGCAACCTGAACACTGAAGCTTTCTTT.

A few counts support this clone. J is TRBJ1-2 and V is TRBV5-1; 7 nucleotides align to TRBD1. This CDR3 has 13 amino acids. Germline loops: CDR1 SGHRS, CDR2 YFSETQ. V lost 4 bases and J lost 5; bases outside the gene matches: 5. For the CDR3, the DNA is TGCGCCAGCAGCCAGGGACAGCAGTATGGCTACACCTTC. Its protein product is CASSQGQQYGYTF.

This chain's CDR3 is CASSLGNTDRSTQYF. CDR3 sequence (DNA): TGTGCCAGCAGCTTGGGGAACACTGACAGGTCAACGCAGTACTTC. The chain recombines TRBV5-6 with TRBJ2-7; TRBD1 might be the D (6 bases). V lost 0 bases, J lost 9 bases, and 19 bases lay in between. Looked up from germline, CDR1 is SGHDT and CDR2 is YYEEEE. The CDR3 is made up of 15 amino acids.

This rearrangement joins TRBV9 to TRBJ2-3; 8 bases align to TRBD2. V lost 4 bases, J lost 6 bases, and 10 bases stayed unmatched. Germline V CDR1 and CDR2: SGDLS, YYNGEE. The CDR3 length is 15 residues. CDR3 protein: CASSTTGTSSDTQYF. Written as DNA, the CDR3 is TGTGCCAGCAGCACCACCGGGACTAGTTCCGATACGCAGTATTTT.

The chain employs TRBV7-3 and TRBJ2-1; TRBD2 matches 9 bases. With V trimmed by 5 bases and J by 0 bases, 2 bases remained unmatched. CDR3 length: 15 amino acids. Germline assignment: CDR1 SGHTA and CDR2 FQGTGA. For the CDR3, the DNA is TGTGCCAGCAGCCGGGGACTAGCCTCCTACAATGAGCAGTTCTTC. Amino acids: CASSRGLASYNEQFF.

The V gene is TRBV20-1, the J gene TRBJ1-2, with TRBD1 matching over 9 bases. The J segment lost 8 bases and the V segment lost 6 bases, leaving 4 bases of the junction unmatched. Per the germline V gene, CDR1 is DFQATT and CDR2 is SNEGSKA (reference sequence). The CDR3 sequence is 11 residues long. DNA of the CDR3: TGCAGTGCGGGACAGGGTAGCGGCTACACCTTC. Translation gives CSAGQGSGYTF.

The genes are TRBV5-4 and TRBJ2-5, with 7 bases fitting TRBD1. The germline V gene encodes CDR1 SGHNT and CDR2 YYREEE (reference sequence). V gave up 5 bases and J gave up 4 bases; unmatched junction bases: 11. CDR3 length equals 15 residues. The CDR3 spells CASRSRDRRIETQYF. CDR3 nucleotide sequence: TGTGCCAGCAGATCTCGGGACAGAAGGATAGAGACCCAGTACTTC.

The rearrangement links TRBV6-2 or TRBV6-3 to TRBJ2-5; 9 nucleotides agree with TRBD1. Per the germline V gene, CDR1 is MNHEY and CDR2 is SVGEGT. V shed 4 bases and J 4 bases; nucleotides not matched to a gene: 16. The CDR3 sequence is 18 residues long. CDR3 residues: CASSWEGTGHSEGETQYF. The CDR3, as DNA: TGTGCCAGCAGTTGGGAGGGGACAGGGCACTCAGAAGGAGAGACCCAGTACTTC.

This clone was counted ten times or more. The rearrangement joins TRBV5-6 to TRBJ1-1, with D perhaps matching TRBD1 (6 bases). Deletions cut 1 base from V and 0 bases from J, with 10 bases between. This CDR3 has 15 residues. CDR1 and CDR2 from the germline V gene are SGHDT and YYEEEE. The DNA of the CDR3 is TGTGCCAGCAGCTTGTGGACAGCGGTGAACACTGAAGCTTTCTTT. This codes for CASSLWTAVNTEAFF.

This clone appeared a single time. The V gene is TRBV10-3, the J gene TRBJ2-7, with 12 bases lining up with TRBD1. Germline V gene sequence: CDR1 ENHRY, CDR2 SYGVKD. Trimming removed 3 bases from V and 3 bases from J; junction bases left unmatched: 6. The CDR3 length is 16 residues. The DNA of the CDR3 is TGTGCCATCAGTGATTTCGGGACAGGGGGCATCTACGAGCAGTACTTC. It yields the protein CAISDFGTGGIYEQYF.

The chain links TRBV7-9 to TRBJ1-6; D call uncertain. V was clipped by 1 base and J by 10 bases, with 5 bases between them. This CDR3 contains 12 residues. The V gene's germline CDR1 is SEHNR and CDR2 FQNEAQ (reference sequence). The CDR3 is CASSLGESPLHF. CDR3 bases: TGTGCCAGCAGCTTAGGCGAGTCACCCCTCCACTTT.

The CDR3 here is CASSVDSGNTEAFF. The CDR3 region has the DNA TGTGCCAGCAGCGTAGATTCCGGGAACACTGAAGCTTTCTTT. The chain recombines TRBV9 with TRBJ1-1; D uncertain. Looked up from germline, CDR1 is SGDLS and CDR2 is YYNGEE. This CDR3 comprises 14 residues. Trimming left V 0 bases short and J 1 base short, with 7 bases between.

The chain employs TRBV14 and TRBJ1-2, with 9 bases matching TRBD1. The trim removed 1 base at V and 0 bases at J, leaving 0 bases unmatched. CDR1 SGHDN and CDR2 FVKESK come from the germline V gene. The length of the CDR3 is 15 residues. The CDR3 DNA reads TGTGCCAGCAGCCAAGGACAGGGGGCTAACTATGGCTACACCTTC. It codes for CASSQGQGANYGYTF.

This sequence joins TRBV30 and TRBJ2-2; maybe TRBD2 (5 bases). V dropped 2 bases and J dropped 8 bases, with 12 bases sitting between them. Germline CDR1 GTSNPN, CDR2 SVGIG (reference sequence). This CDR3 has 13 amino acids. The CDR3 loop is CAWSMGSAGELFF. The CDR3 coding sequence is TGTGCCTGGAGTATGGGGAGTGCTGGGGAGCTGTTTTTT.

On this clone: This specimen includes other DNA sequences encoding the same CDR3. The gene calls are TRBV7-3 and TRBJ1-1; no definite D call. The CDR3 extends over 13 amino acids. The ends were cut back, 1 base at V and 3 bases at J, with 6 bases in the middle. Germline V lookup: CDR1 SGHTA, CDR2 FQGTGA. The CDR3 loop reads CASSLMRDTEAFF. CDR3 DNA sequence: TGTGCCAGCAGCTTAATGCGGGACACTGAAGCTTTCTTT. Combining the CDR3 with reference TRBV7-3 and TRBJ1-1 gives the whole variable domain GAGVSQTPSNKVTEKGKYVELRCDPISGHTALYWYRQSLGQGPEFLIYFQGTGAADDSGLPNDRFFAVRPEGSVSTLKIQRTERGDSAVYLCASSLMRDTEAFFGQGTRLTVV.

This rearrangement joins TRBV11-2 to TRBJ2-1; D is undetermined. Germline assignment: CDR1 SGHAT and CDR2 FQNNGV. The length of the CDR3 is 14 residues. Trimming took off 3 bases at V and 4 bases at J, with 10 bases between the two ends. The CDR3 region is CASSFDYSYNEQFF. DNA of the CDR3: TGTGCCAGCAGCTTCGATTACAGTTACAATGAGCAGTTCTTC.

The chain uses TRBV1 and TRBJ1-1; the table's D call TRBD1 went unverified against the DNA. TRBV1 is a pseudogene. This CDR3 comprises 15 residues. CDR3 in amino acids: CTSSQVQVGGPEAFF. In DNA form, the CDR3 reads TGCACCAGCAGCCAAGTTCAAGTAGGGGGCCCTGAAGCTTTCTTT.